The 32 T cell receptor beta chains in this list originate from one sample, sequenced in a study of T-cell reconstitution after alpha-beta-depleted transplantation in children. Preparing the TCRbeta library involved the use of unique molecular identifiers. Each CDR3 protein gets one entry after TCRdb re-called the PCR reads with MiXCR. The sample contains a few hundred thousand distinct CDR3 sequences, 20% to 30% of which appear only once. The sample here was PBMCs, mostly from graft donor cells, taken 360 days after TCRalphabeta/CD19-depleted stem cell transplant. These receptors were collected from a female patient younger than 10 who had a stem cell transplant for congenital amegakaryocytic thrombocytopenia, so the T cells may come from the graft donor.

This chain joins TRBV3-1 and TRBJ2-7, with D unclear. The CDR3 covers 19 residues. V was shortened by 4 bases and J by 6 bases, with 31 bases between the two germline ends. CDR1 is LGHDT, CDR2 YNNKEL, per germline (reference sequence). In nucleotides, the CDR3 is TGTGCCAGCAGCCCCCCATGGATCCTAGGCGAATTAAATATCGGCGAGCAGTACTTC. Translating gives CASSPPWILGELNIGEQYF.

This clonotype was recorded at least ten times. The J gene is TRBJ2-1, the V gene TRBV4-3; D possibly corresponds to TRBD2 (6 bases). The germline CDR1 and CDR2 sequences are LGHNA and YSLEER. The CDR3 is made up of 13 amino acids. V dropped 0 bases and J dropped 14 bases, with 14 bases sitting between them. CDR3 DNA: TGCGCCAGCAGCCAAGAGTTGGGACTTGAAGAGTTCTTC. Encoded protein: CASSQELGLEEFF.

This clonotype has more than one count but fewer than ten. The CDR3 region is CASSIMVAGDIAKNIQYF. The DNA for the CDR3 is TGTGCCAGCAGCATTATGGTAGCGGGAGACATAGCCAAAAACATTCAGTACTTC. The V call is TRBV21-1, the J call TRBJ2-4; TRBD2 was called by the table and not checked on the DNA. TRBV21-1 has pseudogene status. The CDR3 runs to 18 residues.

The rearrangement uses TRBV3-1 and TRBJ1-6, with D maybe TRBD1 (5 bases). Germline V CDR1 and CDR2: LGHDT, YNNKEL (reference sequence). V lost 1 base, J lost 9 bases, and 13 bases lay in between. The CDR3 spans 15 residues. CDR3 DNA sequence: TGTGCCAGCAGCCAAGCGCTCAGGGAAGGTTCACCCCTCCACTTT. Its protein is CASSQALREGSPLHF.

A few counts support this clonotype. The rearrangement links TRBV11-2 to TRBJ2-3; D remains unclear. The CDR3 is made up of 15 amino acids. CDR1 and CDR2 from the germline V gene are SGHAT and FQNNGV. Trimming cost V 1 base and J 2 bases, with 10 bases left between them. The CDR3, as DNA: TGTGCCAGCAGCTTAGGCGACCCCATCACAGATACGCAGTATTTT. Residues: CASSLGDPITDTQYF. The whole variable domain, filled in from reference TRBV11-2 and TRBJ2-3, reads EAGVAQSPRYKIIEKRQSVAFWCNPISGHATLYWYQQILGQGPKLLIQFQNNGVVDDSQLPKDRFSAERLKGVDSTLKIQPAKLEDSAVYLCASSLGDPITDTQYFGPGTRLTVL.

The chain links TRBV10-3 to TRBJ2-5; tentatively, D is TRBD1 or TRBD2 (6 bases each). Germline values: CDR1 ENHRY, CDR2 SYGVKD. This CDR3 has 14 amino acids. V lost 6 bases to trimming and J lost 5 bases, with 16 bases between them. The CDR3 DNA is TGTGCCATCAGCTCTAGACTAGGGGGGGAGACCCAGTACTTC. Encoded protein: CAISSRLGGETQYF.

The CDR3 coding sequence is TGCGCCAGCAGCCAACGGACGGTCAACTATGGCTACACCTTC. Translation gives CASSQRTVNYGYTF. The chain uses TRBV4-1 and TRBJ1-2, with D uncertain. From germline, CDR1 is MGHRA and CDR2 YSYEKL. The length of the CDR3 is 14 residues. V shed 2 bases and J shed 2 bases, with 9 bases lying between them.

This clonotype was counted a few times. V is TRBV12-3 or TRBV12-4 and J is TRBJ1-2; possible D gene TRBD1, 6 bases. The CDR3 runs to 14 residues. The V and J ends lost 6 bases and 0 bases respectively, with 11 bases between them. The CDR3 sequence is CASSMGGPNYGYTF. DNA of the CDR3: TGTGCCAGCAGCATGGGGGGCCCTAACTATGGCTACACCTTC.

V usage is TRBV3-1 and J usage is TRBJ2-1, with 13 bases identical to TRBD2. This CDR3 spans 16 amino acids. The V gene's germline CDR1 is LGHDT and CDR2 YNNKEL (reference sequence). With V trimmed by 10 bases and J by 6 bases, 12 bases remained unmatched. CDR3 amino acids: CATCQSGTSGANEQFF. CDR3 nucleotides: TGTGCCACCTGCCAATCCGGGACTAGCGGGGCCAATGAGCAGTTCTTC.

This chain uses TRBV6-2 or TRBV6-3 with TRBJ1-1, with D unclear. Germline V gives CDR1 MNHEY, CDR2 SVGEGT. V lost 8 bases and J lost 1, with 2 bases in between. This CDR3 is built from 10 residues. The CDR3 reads CASGNTEAFF. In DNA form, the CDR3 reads TGTGCCAGCGGGAACACTGAAGCTTTCTTT.

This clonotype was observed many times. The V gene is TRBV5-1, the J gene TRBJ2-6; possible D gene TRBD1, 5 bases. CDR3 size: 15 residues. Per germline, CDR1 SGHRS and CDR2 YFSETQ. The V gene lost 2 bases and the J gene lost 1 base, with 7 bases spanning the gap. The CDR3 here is CASSLGDSGANVLTF. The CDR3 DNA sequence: TGCGCCAGCAGCTTAGGGGATTCTGGGGCCAACGTCCTGACTTTC.

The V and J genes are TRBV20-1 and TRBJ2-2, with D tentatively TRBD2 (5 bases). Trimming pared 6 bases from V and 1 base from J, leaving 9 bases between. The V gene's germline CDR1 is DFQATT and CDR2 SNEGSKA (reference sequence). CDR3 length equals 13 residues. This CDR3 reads CSATEGNTGELFF. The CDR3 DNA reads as TGCAGTGCCACCGAGGGGAACACCGGGGAGCTGTTTTTT.

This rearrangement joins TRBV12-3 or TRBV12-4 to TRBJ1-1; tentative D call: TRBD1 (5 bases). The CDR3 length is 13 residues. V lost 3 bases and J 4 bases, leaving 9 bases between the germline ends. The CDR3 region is CASSFQGPTEAFF. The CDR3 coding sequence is TGTGCCAGCAGTTTCCAGGGCCCCACTGAAGCTTTCTTT.

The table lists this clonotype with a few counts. The CDR3: CASSRMRTSGFTDTQYF. CDR3 coding DNA: TGTGCCAGCAGCCGAATGCGGACTAGCGGGTTCACAGATACGCAGTATTTT. The gene calls are TRBV5-5 and TRBJ2-3; 11 bases fit TRBD2. V gave up 4 bases and J gave up 2 bases; unmatched junction bases: 9. The CDR3 runs 17 residues. CDR1 SGHKS and CDR2 YYEKEE come from the germline V gene (reference sequence).

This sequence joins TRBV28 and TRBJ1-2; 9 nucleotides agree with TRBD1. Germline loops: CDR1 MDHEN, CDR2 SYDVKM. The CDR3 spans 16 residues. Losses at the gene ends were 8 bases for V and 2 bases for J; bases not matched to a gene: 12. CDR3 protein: CASQLKRDRANYGYTF. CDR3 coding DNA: TGTGCCAGCCAACTAAAACGGGACAGGGCAAACTATGGCTACACCTTC.

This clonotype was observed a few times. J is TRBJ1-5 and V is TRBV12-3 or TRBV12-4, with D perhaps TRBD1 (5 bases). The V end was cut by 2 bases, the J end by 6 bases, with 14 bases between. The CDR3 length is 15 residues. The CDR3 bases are TGTGCCAGCAGTTTATTTGAGGGGTTGGCTCAGCCCCAGCATTTT. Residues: CASSLFEGLAQPQHF.

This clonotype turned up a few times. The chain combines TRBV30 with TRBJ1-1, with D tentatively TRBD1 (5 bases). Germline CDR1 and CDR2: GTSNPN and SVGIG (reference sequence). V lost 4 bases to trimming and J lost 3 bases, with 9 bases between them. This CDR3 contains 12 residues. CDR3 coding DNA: TGTGCCTGGACCAGGGCGGACACTGAAGCTTTCTTT. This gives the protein CAWTRADTEAFF. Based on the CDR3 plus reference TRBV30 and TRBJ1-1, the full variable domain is SQTIHQWPATLVQPVGSPLSLECTVEGTSNPNLYWYRQAAGRGLQLLFYSVGIGQISSEVPQNLSASRPQDRQFILSSKKLLLSDSGFYLCAWTRADTEAFFGQGTRLTVV.

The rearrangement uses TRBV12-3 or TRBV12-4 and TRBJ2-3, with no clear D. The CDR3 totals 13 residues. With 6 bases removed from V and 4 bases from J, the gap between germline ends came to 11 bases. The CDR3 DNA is TGTGCCAGCAGCTACGCGTTCCCAGATACGCAGTATTTT. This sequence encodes CASSYAFPDTQYF.

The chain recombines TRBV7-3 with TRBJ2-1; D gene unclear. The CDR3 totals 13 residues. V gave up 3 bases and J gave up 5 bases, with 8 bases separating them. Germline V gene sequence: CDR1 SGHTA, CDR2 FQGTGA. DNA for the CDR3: TGTGCCAGCAGCTTGCAGGAAAACAATGAGCAGTTCTTC. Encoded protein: CASSLQENNEQFF. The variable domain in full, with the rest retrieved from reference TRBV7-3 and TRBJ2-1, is GAGVSQTPSNKVTEKGKYVELRCDPISGHTALYWYRQSLGQGPEFLIYFQGTGAADDSGLPNDRFFAVRPEGSVSTLKIQRTERGDSAVYLCASSLQENNEQFFGPGTRLTVL.

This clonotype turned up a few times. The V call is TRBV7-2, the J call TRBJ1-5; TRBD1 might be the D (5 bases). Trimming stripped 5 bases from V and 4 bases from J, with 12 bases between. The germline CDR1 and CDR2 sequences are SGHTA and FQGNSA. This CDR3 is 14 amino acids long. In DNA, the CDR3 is TGTGCCAGCAGCCCTGGGGGTGGGAATCAGCCCCAGCATTTT. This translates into CASSPGGGNQPQHF.

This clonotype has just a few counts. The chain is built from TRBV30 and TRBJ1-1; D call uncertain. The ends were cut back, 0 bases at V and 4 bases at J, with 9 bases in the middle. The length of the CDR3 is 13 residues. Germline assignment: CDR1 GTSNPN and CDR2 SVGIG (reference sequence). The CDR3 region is CAWSVPMVTEAFF. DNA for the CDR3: TGTGCCTGGAGTGTACCGATGGTCACTGAAGCTTTCTTT.

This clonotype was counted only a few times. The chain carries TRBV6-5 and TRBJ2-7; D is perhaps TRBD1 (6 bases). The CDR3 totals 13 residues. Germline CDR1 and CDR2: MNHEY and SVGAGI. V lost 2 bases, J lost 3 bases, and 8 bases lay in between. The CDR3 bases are TGTGCCAGCAGTTACCCGGACAGCTACGAGCAGTACTTC. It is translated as CASSYPDSYEQYF.

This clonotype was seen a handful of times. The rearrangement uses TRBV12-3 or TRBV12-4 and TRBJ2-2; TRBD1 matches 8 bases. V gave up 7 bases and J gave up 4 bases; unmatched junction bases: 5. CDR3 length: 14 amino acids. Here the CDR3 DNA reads TGTGCCAGCACCTACGGACAGGGCACCGGGGAGCTGTTTTTT. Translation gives CASTYGQGTGELFF.

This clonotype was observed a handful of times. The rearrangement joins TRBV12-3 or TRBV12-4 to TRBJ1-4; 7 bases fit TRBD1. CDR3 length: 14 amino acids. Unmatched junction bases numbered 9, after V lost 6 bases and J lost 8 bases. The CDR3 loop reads CASRTGTEGEKLFF. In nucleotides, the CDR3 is TGTGCCAGCAGAACCGGGACAGAGGGGGAAAAACTGTTTTTT.

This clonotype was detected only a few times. Here the CDR3 DNA reads TGTGCCAGCTCACCACTGGGGACAGGCGGGGAGACCCAGTACTTC. It codes for CASSPLGTGGETQYF. This chain connects TRBV18 to TRBJ2-5; TRBD1 aligns across 8 bases. This CDR3 is built from 15 residues. The V segment lost 1 base and the J segment 5 bases; nucleotides outside the gene matches: 6. Germline V lookup: CDR1 KGHSH, CDR2 LQKENI.

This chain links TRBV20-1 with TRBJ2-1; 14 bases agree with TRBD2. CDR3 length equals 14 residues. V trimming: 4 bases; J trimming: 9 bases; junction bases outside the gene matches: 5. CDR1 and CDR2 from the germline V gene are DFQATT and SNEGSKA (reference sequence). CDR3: CSAIRTSGGTEQFF. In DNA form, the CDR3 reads TGCAGTGCTATAAGGACTAGCGGGGGGACTGAGCAGTTCTTC.

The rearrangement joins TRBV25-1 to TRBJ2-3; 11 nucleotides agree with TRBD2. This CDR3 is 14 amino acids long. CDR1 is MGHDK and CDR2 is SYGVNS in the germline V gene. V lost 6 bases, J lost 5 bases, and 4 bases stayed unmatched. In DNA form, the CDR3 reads TGTGCCAGCAGACTAGCGGGAGCGCAAGATACGCAGTATTTT. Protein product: CASRLAGAQDTQYF.

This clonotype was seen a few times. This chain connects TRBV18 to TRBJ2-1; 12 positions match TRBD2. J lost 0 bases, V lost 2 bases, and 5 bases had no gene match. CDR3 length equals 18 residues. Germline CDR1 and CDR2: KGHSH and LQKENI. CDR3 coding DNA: TGTGCCAGCTCACCAAGGACTAGCGGGGCCCTCTCCTACAATGAGCAGTTCTTC. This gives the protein CASSPRTSGALSYNEQFF.

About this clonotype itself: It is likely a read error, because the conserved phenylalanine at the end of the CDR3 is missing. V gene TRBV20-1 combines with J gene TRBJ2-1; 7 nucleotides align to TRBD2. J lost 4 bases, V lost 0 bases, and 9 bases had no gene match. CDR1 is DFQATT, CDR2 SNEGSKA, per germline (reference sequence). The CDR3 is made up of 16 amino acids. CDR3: CSARDNSASGYNEQFL. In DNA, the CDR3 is TGCAGTGCTAGAGATAACTCCGCTAGCGGTTACAATGAGCAGTTCTTA.

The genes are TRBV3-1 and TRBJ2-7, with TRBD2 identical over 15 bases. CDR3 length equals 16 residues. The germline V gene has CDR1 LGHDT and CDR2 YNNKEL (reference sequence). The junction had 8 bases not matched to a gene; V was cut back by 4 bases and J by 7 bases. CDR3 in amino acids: CASSPGGTSGRLEQYF. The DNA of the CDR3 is TGTGCCAGCAGCCCCGGAGGGACTAGCGGGAGGTTAGAGCAGTACTTC.

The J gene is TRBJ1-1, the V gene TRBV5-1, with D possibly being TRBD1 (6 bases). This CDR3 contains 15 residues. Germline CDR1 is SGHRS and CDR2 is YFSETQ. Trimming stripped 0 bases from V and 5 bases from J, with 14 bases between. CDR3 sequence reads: CASSLGTRRGTEAFF. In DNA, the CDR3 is TGCGCCAGCAGCTTGGGTACGAGGAGGGGGACTGAAGCTTTCTTT.

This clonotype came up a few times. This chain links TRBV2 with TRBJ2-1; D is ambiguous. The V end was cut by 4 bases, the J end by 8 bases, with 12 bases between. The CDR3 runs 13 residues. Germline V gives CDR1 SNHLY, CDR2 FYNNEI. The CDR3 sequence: CASSGRRSDEQFF. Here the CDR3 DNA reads TGTGCCAGCAGTGGACGGAGATCAGATGAGCAGTTCTTC.